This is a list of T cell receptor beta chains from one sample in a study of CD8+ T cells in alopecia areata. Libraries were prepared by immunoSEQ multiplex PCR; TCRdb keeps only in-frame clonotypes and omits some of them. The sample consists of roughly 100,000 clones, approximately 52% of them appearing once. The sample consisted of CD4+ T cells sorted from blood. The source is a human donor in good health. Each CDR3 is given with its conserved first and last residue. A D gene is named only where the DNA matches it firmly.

CASSQVGGRGTDTQYF	TRBV4-3	.
CASSQGTTGYGYTF	TRBV4-2	.
CASSSAGAQETQYF	TRBV6-5	.
CASSPKGDRSTDTQYF	TRBV4-2	TRBD1
CASSRGQGREKLFF	TRBV28	TRBD1
CSVEMRTDTQYF	TRBV29-1	.
CASSRQVTHSTDTQYF	TRBV19	.
CAWRVTGYEQYF	TRBV30	.
CASSGDRGLDYGYTF	TRBV2	TRBD1
CASSQDEYSNQPQHF	TRBV4-2	.
CASSSSGANVLTF	TRBV7-2	.
CASSPSAGTSSSYEQYF	TRBV18	.
CAWSVLGSSNQPQHF	TRBV30	.
CASSELRLAGGELFF	TRBV2	TRBD2
CASSIGDAGTEAFF	TRBV19	.
CSVAYTATNEKLFF	TRBV29-1	.
CASSLTGGSGGYTF	TRBV5-4	TRBD1
CAAGALGANVLTF	TRBV5-6	.
CASSRRAVQGGSDTQYF	TRBV4-3	.
CSVGGVWYEQYF	TRBV29-1	.
CASNDRDFYGYTF	TRBV19	TRBD1
CASSLTPGVTYNEQFF	TRBV5-1	.
CASSLAPSYNEQFF	TRBV11-2	.
CASSVDTNYGYTF	TRBV9	.